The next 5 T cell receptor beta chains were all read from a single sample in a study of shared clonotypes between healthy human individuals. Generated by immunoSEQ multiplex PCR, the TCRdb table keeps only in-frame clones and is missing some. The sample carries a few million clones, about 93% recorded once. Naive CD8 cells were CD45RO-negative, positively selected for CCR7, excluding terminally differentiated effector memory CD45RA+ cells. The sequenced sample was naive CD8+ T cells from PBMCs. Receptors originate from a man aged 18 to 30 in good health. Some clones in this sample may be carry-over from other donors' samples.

CDR3 sequence reads: CASSLLVLDSYNEQFF. The DNA for the CDR3 is TGTGCCAGCAGCCTTTTGGTACTAGATAGCTACAATGAGCAGTTCTTC. The chain is built from TRBV27 and TRBJ2-1; TRBD2 is a possible D gene (5 bases). Looked up from germline, CDR1 is MNHEY and CDR2 is SMNVEV (reference sequence). This CDR3 spans 16 amino acids. V gave up 6 bases and J gave up 3 bases, with 18 bases separating them.

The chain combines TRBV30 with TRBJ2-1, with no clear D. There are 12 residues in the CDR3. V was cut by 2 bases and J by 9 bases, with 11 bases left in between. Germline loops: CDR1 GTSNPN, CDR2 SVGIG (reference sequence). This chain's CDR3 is CAWSPLSAEQFF. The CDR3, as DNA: TGTGCCTGGAGTCCCCTATCGGCTGAGCAGTTCTTC. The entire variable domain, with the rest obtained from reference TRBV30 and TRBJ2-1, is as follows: SQTIHQWPATLVQPVGSPLSLECTVEGTSNPNLYWYRQAAGRGLQLLFYSVGIGQISSEVPQNLSASRPQDRQFILSSKKLLLSDSGFYLCAWSPLSAEQFFGPGTRLTVL.

The CDR3 DNA reads as TGTGCCAGCAGCGTAGCTAGGAGGGGGCTCAACTATGGCTACACCTTC. It encodes CASSVARRGLNYGYTF. This chain joins TRBV9 and TRBJ1-2; 7 bases line up with TRBD1. CDR1 is SGDLS and CDR2 is YYNGEE in the germline V gene. CDR3 length equals 16 residues. J lost 2 bases, V lost 0 bases, and 7 bases had no gene match. Using reference TRBV9 and TRBJ1-2 for the parts outside the CDR3, the full variable domain is DSGVTQTPKHLITATGQRVTLRCSPRSGDLSVYWYQQSLDQGLQFLIQYYNGEERAKGNILERFSAQQFPDLHSELNLSSLELGDSALYFCASSVARRGLNYGYTFGSGTRLTVV.

The chain's CDR3 is CASSPGVPGYEQYF. DNA of the CDR3: TGTGCCAGCAGCCCCGGGGTCCCCGGCTACGAGCAGTACTTC. The chain employs TRBV7-9 and TRBJ2-7, with D maybe TRBD2 (5 bases). The CDR3 length is 14 residues. Germline CDR1 and CDR2: SEHNR and FQNEAQ (reference sequence). Between the trimmed V and J ends, which lost 5 bases and 3 bases, there was a span of 14 bases.

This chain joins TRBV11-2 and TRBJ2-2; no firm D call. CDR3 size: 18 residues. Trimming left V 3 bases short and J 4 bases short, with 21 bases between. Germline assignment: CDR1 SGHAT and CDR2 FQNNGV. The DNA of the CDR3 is TGTGCCAGCAGCTTGAATTTGCGCGGAGCCGTGATCACCGGGGAGCTGTTTTTT. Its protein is CASSLNLRGAVITGELFF.